This T cell receptor (beta chain) was sequenced for a study of graft-versus-host responses after intestinal transplantation. About the research overall: Each transplant was multivisceral, liver-intestinal, or isolated intestinal. Each patient got anti-thymocyte globulin induction, then tacrolimus and steroids for about 3 years.

The data were produced by immunoSEQ multiplex PCR, yet TCRdb's version contains in-frame clones alone and is incomplete. The sample lists 90,000 to 130,000 clones; 93% were seen once. In the case of this clone: As yet, its antigen is unknown.

CDR3 size: 13 residues. CDR1 and CDR2 (germline): GTSNPN, SVGIG (reference sequence). Trimming pared 2 bases from V and 3 bases from J, leaving 7 bases between. The TCR sequence derives from a human donor who was the organ donor for an intestinal transplant. The chain is built from TRBV30 and TRBJ2-2; weak D call: TRBD2 (6 bases). The sample was unstimulated CD8+ T cells sorted from spleen or lymph node cells, taken before transplant. The CDR3 DNA follows: TGTGCCTGGAGTAGCGGGTACACCGGGGAGCTGTTTTTT. It is translated as CAWSSGYTGELFF.